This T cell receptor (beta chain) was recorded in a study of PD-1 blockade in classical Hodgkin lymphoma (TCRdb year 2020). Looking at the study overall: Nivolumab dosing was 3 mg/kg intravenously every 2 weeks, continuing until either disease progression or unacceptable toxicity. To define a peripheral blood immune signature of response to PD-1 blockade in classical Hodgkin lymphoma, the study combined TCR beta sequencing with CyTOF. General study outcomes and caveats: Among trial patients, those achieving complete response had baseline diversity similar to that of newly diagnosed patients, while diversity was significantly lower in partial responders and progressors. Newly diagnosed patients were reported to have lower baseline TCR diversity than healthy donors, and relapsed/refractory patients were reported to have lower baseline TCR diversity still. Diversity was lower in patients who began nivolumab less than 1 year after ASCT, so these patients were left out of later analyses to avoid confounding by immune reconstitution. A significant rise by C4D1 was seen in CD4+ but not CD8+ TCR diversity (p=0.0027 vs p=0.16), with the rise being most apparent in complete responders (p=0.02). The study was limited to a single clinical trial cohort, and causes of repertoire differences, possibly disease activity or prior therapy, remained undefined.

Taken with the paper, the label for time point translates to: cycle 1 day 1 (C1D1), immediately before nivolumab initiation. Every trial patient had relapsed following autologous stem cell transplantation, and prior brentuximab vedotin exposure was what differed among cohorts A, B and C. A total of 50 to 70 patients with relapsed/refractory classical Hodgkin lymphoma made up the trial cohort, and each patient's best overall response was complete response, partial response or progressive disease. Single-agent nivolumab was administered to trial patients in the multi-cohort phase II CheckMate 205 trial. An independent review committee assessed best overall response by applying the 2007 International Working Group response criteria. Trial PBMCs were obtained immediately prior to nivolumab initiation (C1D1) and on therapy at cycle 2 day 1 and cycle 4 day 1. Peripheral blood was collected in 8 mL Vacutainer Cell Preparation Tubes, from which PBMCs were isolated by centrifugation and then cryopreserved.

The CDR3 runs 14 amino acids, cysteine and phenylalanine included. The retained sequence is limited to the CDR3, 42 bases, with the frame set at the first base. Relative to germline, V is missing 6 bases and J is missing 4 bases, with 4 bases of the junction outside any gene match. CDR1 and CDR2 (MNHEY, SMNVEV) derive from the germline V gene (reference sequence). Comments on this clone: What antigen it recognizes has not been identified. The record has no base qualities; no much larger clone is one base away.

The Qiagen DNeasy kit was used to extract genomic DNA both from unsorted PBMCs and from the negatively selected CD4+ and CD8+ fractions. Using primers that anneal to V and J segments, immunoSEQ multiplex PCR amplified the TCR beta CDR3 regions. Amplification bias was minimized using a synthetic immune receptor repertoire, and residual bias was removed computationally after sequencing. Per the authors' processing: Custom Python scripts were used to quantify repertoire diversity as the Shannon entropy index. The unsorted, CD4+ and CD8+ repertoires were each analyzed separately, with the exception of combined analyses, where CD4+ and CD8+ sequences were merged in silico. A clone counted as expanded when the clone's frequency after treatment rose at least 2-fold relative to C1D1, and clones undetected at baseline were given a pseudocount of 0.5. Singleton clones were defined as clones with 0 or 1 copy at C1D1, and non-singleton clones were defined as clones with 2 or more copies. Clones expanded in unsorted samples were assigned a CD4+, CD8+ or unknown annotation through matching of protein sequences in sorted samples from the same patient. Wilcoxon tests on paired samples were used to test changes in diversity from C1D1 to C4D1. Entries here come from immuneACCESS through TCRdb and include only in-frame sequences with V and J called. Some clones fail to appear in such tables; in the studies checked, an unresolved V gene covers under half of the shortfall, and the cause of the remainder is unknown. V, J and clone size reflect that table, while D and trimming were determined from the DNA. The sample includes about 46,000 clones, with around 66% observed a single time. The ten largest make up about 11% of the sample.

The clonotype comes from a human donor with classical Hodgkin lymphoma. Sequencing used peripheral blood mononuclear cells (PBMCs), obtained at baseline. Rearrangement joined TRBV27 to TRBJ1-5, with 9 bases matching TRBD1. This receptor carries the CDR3 CASSSQGANQPQHF. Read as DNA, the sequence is TGTGCCAGCAGCTCACAGGGGGCAAATCAGCCCCAGCATTTT.